The 15 T cell receptor beta chains below come from one sample, sequenced in a study of glioma-infiltrating T cells. The iRepertoire nested amplicon-rescue multiplex PCR amplified TCR alpha and beta CDR3s from RNA. TCRdb used MiXCR to reprocess the multiplex PCR reads, holding one entry per CDR3 protein. The table includes around 130,000 distinct CDR3 sequences, roughly a quarter detected once. Sequencing input: glioma tissue, nonneoplastic brain tissue, or PBMCs (not recorded which). The source is a human donor with low-grade glioma or glioblastoma, undergoing nonglioma brain surgery, or in good health (not recorded which).

Many counts were recorded for this clonotype. This sequence joins TRBV20-1 and TRBJ1-2; D possibly corresponds to TRBD1 (5 bases). CDR1 DFQATT and CDR2 SNEGSKA come from the germline V gene (reference sequence). This CDR3 comprises 11 residues. V lost 6 bases and J 4 bases, leaving 9 bases between the germline ends. The CDR3 DNA reads TGCAGTGCCGGGGGACTCTATGGCTACACCTTC. It is translated as CSAGGLYGYTF.

The genes are TRBV7-2 and TRBJ1-2; no firm D call. The CDR3 extends over 14 amino acids. The V gene's germline CDR1 is SGHTA and CDR2 FQGNSA. V lost 2 bases to trimming and J lost 2 bases, with 9 bases between them. The CDR3 spells CASSLFPENYGYTF. The CDR3 DNA sequence: TGTGCCAGCAGCTTATTTCCAGAGAACTATGGCTACACCTTC.

This clonotype was picked up many times. The CDR3 loop reads CASSQDGQGYNEQFF. For the CDR3, the DNA is TGTGCCAGCAGCCAAGACGGGCAGGGTTACAATGAGCAGTTCTTC. This chain connects TRBV4-2 to TRBJ2-1; tentatively, D is TRBD1 (5 bases). The germline CDR1 and CDR2 sequences are LGHNA and YNFKEQ. This CDR3 has 15 amino acids. Trimming shortened V by 0 bases and J by 4 bases, and 10 bases separated the two germline ends.

J is TRBJ1-3 and V is TRBV29-1; the D is unclear. The CDR3 consists of 12 residues. Between the trimmed V and J ends, which lost 4 bases and 4 bases, there was a span of 8 bases. The V gene's germline CDR1 is SQVTM and CDR2 ANQGSEA. CDR3 in amino acids: CSVVTPGNTIYF. In DNA form, the CDR3 reads TGCAGCGTTGTCACACCCGGAAACACCATATATTTT.

This clonotype was seen repeatedly, ten times or more. At one of its ends the junction is not consistent with the germline gene, which may arise from a read error. The chain joins TRBV20-1 to TRBJ2-3, with D possibly being TRBD1 (6 bases). CDR1 is DFQATT, CDR2 SNEGSKA, per germline (reference sequence). The CDR3 loop spans 13 amino acids. CDR3 sequence reads: CSASQWDTDAQYF. In DNA form, the CDR3 reads TGCAGTGCTAGTCAATGGGACACAGATGCGCAGTATTTT.

This clonotype showed up many times. This chain joins TRBV6-1 and TRBJ2-7; D call uncertain. The V and J ends lost 6 bases and 2 bases respectively, with 14 bases between them. This CDR3 has 14 residues. Germline-derived CDR1 and CDR2 are MNHNS and SASEGT. DNA of the CDR3: TGTGCCAGCAGCCCCCGGCAATTTCCCTACGAGCAGTACGTC. Translation gives CASSPRQFPYEQYV.

This clonotype has just a few counts. The gene calls are TRBV7-9 and TRBJ2-1, with D possibly matching TRBD1 (6 bases). Trimming took off 1 base at V and 6 bases at J, with 13 bases between the two ends. This CDR3 has 15 amino acids. Looked up from germline, CDR1 is SEHNR and CDR2 is FQNEAQ (reference sequence). This chain's CDR3 is CASSLGGQSRNEQFF. CDR3 sequence (DNA): TGTGCCAGCAGCTTAGGTGGACAGAGCCGCAATGAGCAGTTCTTC.

This clonotype was seen a few times. The chain employs TRBV6-1 and TRBJ2-3, with 8 positions matching TRBD1. V shed 5 bases, J shed 4 bases, and the junction held 20 bases outside the gene matches. Germline values: CDR1 MNHNS, CDR2 SASEGT. The CDR3 sequence is 19 residues long. The CDR3 region has the DNA TGTGCCAGCAGTCAATACGCAGGGGGCCGGTGGGGGCGCGCAGATACGCAGTATTTT. Encoded protein: CASSQYAGGRWGRADTQYF.

The chain links TRBV5-1 to TRBJ2-6; no definite D call. Between the trimmed V and J ends, which lost 0 bases and 0 bases, there was a span of 10 bases. CDR3 length: 17 residues. Germline assignment: CDR1 SGHRS and CDR2 YFSETQ. CDR3 in DNA: TGCGCCAGCAGCTTGGTAACGGTTCTCTCTGGGGCCAACGTCCTGACTTTC. It translates to CASSLVTVLSGANVLTF. Full variable domain (remainder filled in from reference TRBV5-1 and TRBJ2-6): KAGVTQTPRYLIKTRGQQVTLSCSPISGHRSVSWYQQTPGQGLQFLFEYFSETQRNKGNFPGRFSGRQFSNSRSEMNVSTLELGDSALYLCASSLVTVLSGANVLTFGAGSRLTVL.

The rearrangement joins TRBV11-2 to TRBJ2-7; D is undetermined. V lost 4 bases and J 5 bases, leaving 18 bases between the germline ends. Germline V gene data show CDR1 as SGHAT and CDR2 as FQNNGV. The CDR3 contains 15 residues. The CDR3 DNA sequence: TGTGCCAGCAGCTCTCGATCGCCATATAACGACGAGCAGTACGTC. This encodes CASSSRSPYNDEQYV.

CDR3 region: CASSHRTSGKNIQYF. CDR3 DNA sequence: TGTGCCAGCAGCCATAGGACTAGCGGCAAAAACATTCAGTACTTC. The rearrangement uses TRBV3-1 and TRBJ2-4, with 10 bases lining up with TRBD2. The CDR3 is 15 amino acids. Germline V CDR1 and CDR2: LGHDT, YNNKEL (reference sequence). After removal of 3 bases from V and 3 bases from J, the junction contained 2 bases not matched to a gene.

In its sample, this clonotype was seen many times. This sequence joins TRBV6-1 and TRBJ2-3; D is unclear. Trimming cost V 5 bases and J 0 bases, with 12 bases left between them. CDR1 is MNHNS and CDR2 is SASEGT in the germline V gene. The CDR3 covers 15 residues. The CDR3 region is CASSRTYASTDTQYF. DNA of the CDR3: TGTGCCAGCAGTCGGACGTATGCTAGCACAGATACGCAGTATTTT.

This clonotype was counted between two and nine times. This chain joins TRBV5-4 and TRBJ2-3; D is undetermined. CDR3 size: 13 residues. V lost 7 bases to trimming and J lost 0 bases, with 9 bases between them. Germline loops: CDR1 SGHNT, CDR2 YYREEE (reference sequence). The DNA of the CDR3 is TGTGCCAGCTTCGGGCGGAGCACAGATACGCAGTATTTT. Residues: CASFGRSTDTQYF.

The chain is built from TRBV7-2 and TRBJ2-5, with 8 bases aligning to TRBD1. Germline-derived CDR1 and CDR2 are SGHTA and FQGNSA. The CDR3 contains 15 residues. V shed 5 bases, J shed 4 bases, and the junction held 9 bases outside the gene matches. This chain's CDR3 is CASSLGQVLSETQYF. CDR3 in DNA: TGTGCCAGCAGCCTGGGACAGGTCTTGTCAGAGACCCAGTACTTC.

This clonotype was recorded at least ten times. The chain is built from TRBV7-9 and TRBJ1-1, with D possibly being TRBD1 (6 bases). This CDR3 spans 13 amino acids. Trimming shortened V by 2 bases and J by 6 bases, and 10 bases separated the two germline ends. Germline V gene sequence: CDR1 SEHNR, CDR2 FQNEAQ (reference sequence). Written as DNA, the CDR3 is TGTGCCAGCAGCTTAAGCAGGGGCTCTGAAGCTTTCTTT. Protein: CASSLSRGSEAFF.